This T cell receptor (beta chain) is from a study of blood T cell repertoires in COVID-19. Germline assignment: CDR1 SGHRS and CDR2 YFSETQ. V gave up 0 bases and J gave up 0 bases; unmatched junction bases: 0. This CDR3 region has 16 residues. The method was immunoSEQ multiplex PCR; TCRdb's version includes in-frame clones alone and lacks a portion of them. Among around 210,000 clones listed, around nine tenths were seen once. This chain connects TRBV5-1 to TRBJ1-4; 9 positions match TRBD1. This clonotype was sampled from a man aged 50-60 years with COVID-19, enrolled during active disease. Sequencing used peripheral blood. CDR3 bases: TGCGCCAGCAGCTTGGGGACAGGGGCAACTAATGAAAAACTGTTTTTT. It is translated as CASSLGTGATNEKLFF.